A selection of T cell receptor beta chains follows, all from one sample in a study of T cells after posttransplantation cyclophosphamide. Generated by immunoSEQ multiplex PCR, the TCRdb table keeps only in-frame clones and is missing some. The sample records about 5,900 clones, 70% to 85% being singletons. The sample here was CD4+ T cells sorted from blood, taken less than 370 days after allogeneic stem cell transplant with posttransplant cyclophosphamide. These receptors originate from a male patient aged 50 to 59 who received an allogeneic stem cell transplant from a related donor and was CMV-positive. Some of the T cells might come from the graft donor. Each CDR3 is given with its conserved first and last residue. Fields, in order: J gene, clone size, D gene, V gene, CDR3 DNA, CDR3 protein. The D gene is left open where the match is weak. The size entry is marked missing in some rows and otherwise reads once, few, many or a size class.

TRBJ2-7	.	TRBD1	TRBV27	TGTGCCAGCAGTAAACGGGACAGGGGCTACGAGCAGTACTTC	CASSKRDRGYEQYF
TRBJ1-5	.	TRBD1	TRBV2	TGTGCCAGCACCGGACAGGGGGCGAGCAATCAGCCCCAGCATTTT	CASTGQGASNQPQHF
TRBJ1-2	.	.	TRBV27	TGTGCCAGCACTAAAATGCCCCGGGGTGGCTATGGCTACACCTTC	CASTKMPRGGYGYTF
TRBJ2-7	.	.	TRBV2	TGTGCCAGCAGGTCGGGACTTACCACCTACGAGCAGTACTTC	CASRSGLTTYEQYF
TRBJ1-2	.	.	TRBV6-1	TGTGCCAGCACCGGGGGGAGCTACACCTTC	CASTGGSYTF
TRBJ2-3	.	.	TRBV27	TGTGCCAGCAGTCCCCACACAGATACGCAGTATTTT	CASSPHTDTQYF
TRBJ2-6	.	TRBD1	TRBV9	TGTGCCAGCAGCGCCAAACGGGACAGGGCCTCTGGGGCCAACGTCCTGACTTTC	CASSAKRDRASGANVLTF
TRBJ2-4	.	.	TRBV7-2	TGTGCCAGCAGCTTAAGCCAAGCCAAAAACATTCAGTACTTC	CASSLSQAKNIQYF
TRBJ2-5	few	TRBD1	TRBV4-3	TGCGCCAGCAGCCAAGACGACAGGGGACAAGAGACCCAGTACTTC	CASSQDDRGQETQYF
TRBJ1-2	.	TRBD1	TRBV6-6	TGTGCCATAGAGGACAGGGGATTGGGTGGCTACACCTTC	CAIEDRGLGGYTF
TRBJ2-5	.	TRBD2	TRBV9	TGTGCCAGCAGCGTAACCGGGAGGGGGGGTGAGACCCAGTACTTC	CASSVTGRGGETQYF
TRBJ1-2	.	TRBD1	TRBV7-8	TGTGCCAGCAGCACCCTACAGGGGAACTATGGCTACACCTTC	CASSTLQGNYGYTF
TRBJ1-2	.	.	TRBV6-5	TGTGCCAGCAGTTACTCAGAGGCGGCGGACTACTATGGCTACACCTTC	CASSYSEAADYYGYTF
TRBJ2-5	.	.	TRBV6-5	TGTGCCAGCAGTACGGGGGGAGGGGGAGTGGCCCAGTACTTC	CASSTGGGGVAQYF
TRBJ2-1	.	.	TRBV5-1	TGCGCCAGCAGCGCGGGACGGAGGGAGCAGTTCTTC	CASSAGRREQFF
TRBJ2-7	.	TRBD2	TRBV19	TGTGCCAGTAGCTCTAGCGGGGCAATCAGCGAGCAGTACTTC	CASSSSGAISEQYF
TRBJ2-7	.	.	TRBV18	TGTGCCAGCTCACCAAGACTCACCGGGAGCTCCTACGAGCAGTACTTC	CASSPRLTGSSYEQYF
TRBJ1-4	.	.	TRBV7-9	TGTGCCAGCAGCTTAGTAGGGACTCTACCCGAAAAACTGTTTTTT	CASSLVGTLPEKLFF
TRBJ1-5	.	.	TRBV19	TGTGCCAGTAGTATGATGGGTCACGGGGTAGGCAATCAGCCCCAGCATTTT	CASSMMGHGVGNQPQHF
TRBJ1-1	.	.	TRBV6-4	TGTGCCAGCAAGGATCATAGCATGAACACTGAAGCTTTCTTT	CASKDHSMNTEAFF
TRBJ2-1	.	TRBD1	TRBV5-1	TGCGCCAGCATGACAGGGGGCAACTCCTACAATGAGCAGTTCTTC	CASMTGGNSYNEQFF
TRBJ1-1	.	.	TRBV7-2	TGTGCCAGCAGCCCTCGGGGGAGGGGTTCGTACACTGAAGCTTTCTTT	CASSPRGRGSYTEAFF
TRBJ2-5	.	.	TRBV5-1	TGCGCCAGCAGCGGAACTGCGTGGGAGCAGACCCAGTACTTC	CASSGTAWEQTQYF
TRBJ1-1	once	.	TRBV15	TGTGCCACCAGCAGAGATAACGACAAAGCTTTCTTT	CATSRDNDKAFF
TRBJ1-2	.	.	TRBV7-2	TGTGCCAGCAGCTTATCGTATACTAACTATGGCTACACCTTC	CASSLSYTNYGYTF
TRBJ2-1	.	TRBD2	TRBV9	TGTGCCAGGAAATGGAGGCGGGGGGGCCGAGGTTGCTATGAGCAGTTCTTC	CARKWRRGGRGCYEQFF
TRBJ2-3	few	TRBD1	TRBV7-9	TGTGCCAGCAGCATAGGGGACAGGGTGACAGATACGCAGTATTTT	CASSIGDRVTDTQYF